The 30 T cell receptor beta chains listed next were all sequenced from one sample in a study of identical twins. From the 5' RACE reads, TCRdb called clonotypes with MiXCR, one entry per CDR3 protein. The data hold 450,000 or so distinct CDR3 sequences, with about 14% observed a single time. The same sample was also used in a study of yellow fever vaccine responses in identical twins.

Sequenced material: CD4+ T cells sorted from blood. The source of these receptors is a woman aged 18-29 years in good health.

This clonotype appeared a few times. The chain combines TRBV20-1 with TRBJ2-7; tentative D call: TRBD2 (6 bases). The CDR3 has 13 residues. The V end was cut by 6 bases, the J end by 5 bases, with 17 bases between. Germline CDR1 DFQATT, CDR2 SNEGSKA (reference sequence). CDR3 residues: CSADAGGRHEQYF. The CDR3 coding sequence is TGCAGTGCCGATGCTGGGGGGAGGCACGAGCAGTACTTC.

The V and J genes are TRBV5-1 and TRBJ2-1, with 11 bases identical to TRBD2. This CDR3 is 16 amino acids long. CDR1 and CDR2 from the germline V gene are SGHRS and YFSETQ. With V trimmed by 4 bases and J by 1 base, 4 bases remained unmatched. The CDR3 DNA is TGCGCCAGCAGCCCACTAGCGGGAGTTTCCTACAATGAGCAGTTCTTC. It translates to CASSPLAGVSYNEQFF.

CDR3 residues: CASARDRVYEQYF. CDR3 sequence (DNA): TGTGCCAGCGCGCGGGACAGGGTTTACGAGCAGTACTTC. The V gene is TRBV11-2, the J gene TRBJ2-7; 9 nucleotides agree with TRBD1. Germline CDR1 reads SGHAT; CDR2 reads FQNNGV. The CDR3 sequence is 13 residues long. Trimming took 8 bases from V and 4 from J; bases not matched to a gene: 6.

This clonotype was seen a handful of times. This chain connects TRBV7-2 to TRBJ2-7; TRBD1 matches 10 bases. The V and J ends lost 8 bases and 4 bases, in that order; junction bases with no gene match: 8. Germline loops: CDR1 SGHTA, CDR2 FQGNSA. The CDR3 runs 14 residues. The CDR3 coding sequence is TGTGCCAGCGGCTCGGGGACAGGGGCATACGAGCAGTACTTC. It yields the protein CASGSGTGAYEQYF.

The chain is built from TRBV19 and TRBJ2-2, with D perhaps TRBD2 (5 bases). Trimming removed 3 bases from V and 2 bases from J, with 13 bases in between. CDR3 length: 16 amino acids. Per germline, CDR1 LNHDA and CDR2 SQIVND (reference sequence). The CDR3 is CASSIPRGSNTGELFF. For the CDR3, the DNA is TGTGCCAGTAGTATTCCGCGCGGGTCCAACACCGGGGAGCTGTTTTTT.

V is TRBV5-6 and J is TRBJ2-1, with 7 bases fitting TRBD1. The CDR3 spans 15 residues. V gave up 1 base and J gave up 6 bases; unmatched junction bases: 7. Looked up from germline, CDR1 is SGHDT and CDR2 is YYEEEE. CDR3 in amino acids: CASSLHRGRSNEQFF. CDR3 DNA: TGTGCCAGCAGCTTGCACAGGGGCAGGAGCAATGAGCAGTTCTTC.

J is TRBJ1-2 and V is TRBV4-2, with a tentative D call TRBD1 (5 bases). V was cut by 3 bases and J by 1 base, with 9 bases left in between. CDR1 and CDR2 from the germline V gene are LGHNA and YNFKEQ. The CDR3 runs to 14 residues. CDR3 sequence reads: CASSQGPDNYGYTF. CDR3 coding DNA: TGTGCCAGCAGCCAGGGGCCGGATAACTATGGCTACACCTTC.

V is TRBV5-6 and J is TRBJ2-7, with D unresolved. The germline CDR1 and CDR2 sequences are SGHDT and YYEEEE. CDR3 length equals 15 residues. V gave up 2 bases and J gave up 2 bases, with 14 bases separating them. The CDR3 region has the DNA TGTGCCAGCAGCTTATACGGGCCGCCCACCTACGAGCAGTACTTC. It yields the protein CASSLYGPPTYEQYF.

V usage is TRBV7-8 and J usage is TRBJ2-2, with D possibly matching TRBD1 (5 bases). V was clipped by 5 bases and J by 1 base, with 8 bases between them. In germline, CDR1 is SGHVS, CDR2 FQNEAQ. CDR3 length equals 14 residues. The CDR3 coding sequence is TGTGCCAGCAGCATGCAGGGGAACACCGGGGAGCTGTTTTTT. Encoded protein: CASSMQGNTGELFF.

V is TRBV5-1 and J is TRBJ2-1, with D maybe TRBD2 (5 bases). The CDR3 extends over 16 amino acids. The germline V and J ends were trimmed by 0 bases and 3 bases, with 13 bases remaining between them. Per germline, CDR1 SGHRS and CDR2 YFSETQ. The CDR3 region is CASSLAPIGIYNEQFF. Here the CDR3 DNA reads TGCGCCAGCAGCTTGGCCCCGATCGGGATCTACAATGAGCAGTTCTTC.

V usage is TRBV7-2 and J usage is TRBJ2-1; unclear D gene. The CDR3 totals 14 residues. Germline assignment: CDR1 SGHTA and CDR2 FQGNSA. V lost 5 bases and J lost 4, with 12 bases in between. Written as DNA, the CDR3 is TGTGCCAGCAGCGAATCCAACGAGTACAATGAGCAGTTCTTC. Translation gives CASSESNEYNEQFF.

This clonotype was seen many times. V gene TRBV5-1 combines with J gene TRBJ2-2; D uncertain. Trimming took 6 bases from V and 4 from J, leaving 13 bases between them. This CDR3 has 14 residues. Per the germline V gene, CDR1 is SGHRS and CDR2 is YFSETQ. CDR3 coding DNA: TGCGCCAGCACCTCCCGCCCTAGCACCGGGGAGCTGTTTTTT. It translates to CASTSRPSTGELFF.

In DNA, the CDR3 is TGTGCCAGTCGACCAAGGGGACTGGGGAACATTCAGTACTTC. It encodes CASRPRGLGNIQYF. This chain joins TRBV19 and TRBJ2-4; a possible D gene is TRBD2 (6 bases). The length of the CDR3 is 14 residues. Trimming shortened V by 8 bases and J by 7 bases, and 18 bases separated the two germline ends. Per the germline V gene, CDR1 is LNHDA and CDR2 is SQIVND (reference sequence).

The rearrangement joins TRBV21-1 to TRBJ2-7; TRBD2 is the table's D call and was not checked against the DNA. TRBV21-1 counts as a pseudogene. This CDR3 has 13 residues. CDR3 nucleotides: TGTGCCAGCAGCGCGGGACGGAACTACGAGCAGTACTTC. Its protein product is CASSAGRNYEQYF.

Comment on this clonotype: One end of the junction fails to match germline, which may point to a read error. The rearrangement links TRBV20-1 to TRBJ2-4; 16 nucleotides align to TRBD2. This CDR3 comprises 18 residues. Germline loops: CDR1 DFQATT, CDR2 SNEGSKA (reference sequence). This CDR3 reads CSARGTSGRAGTKNIQYF. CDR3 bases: TGCAGTGCCAGAGGGACTAGCGGGAGGGCCGGAACCAAAAACATTCAGTACTTC.

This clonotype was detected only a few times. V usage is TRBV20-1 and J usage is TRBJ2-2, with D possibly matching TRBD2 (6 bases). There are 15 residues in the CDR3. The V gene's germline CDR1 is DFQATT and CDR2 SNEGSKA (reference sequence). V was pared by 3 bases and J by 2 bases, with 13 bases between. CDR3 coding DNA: TGCAGTGCTAGTTCCCGGGAGTTTAACACCGGGGAGCTGTTTTTT. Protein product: CSASSREFNTGELFF.

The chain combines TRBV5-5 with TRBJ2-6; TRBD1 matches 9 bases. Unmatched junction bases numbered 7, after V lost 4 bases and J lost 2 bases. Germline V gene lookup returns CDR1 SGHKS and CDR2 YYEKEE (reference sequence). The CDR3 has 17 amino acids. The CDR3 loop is CASSMGQGLTGANVLTF. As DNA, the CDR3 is TGTGCCAGCAGCATGGGACAGGGCTTAACTGGGGCCAACGTCCTGACTTTC.

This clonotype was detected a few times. The CDR3 nucleotides read TGTGCCAGCAGGAAAGACAGGGGGCAATCCTACGAGCAGTACTTC. This gives the protein CASRKDRGQSYEQYF. The chain recombines TRBV6-1 with TRBJ2-7; 10 bases line up with TRBD1. Germline values: CDR1 MNHNS, CDR2 SASEGT. The J segment lost 1 base and the V segment lost 6 bases, leaving 6 bases of the junction unmatched. There are 15 residues in the CDR3.

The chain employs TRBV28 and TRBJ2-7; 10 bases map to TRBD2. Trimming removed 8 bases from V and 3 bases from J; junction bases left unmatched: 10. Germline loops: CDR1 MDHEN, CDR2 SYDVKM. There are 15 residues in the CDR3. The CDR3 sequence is CASSSRGLANYEQYF. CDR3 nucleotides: TGTGCCAGCTCATCGAGGGGACTAGCGAACTACGAGCAGTACTTC.

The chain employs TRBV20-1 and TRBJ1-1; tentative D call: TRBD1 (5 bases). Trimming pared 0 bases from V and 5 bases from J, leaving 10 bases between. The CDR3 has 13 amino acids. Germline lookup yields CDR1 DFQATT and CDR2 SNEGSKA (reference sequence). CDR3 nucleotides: TGCAGTGCTAGAGATCAGGGCGGGACTGAAGCTTTCTTT. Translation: CSARDQGGTEAFF.

The CDR3 here is CASSPWAGKETQYF. The CDR3 bases are TGTGCCAGCAGCCCCTGGGCGGGGAAAGAGACCCAGTACTTC. The chain combines TRBV3-1 with TRBJ2-5; TRBD2 is a possible D gene (6 bases). Trimming cost V 4 bases and J 3 bases, with 12 bases left between them. Germline assignment: CDR1 LGHDT and CDR2 YNNKEL (reference sequence). The length of the CDR3 is 14 residues.

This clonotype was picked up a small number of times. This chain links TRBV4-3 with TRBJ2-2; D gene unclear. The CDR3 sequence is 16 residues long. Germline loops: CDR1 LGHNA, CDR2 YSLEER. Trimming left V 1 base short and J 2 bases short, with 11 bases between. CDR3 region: CASSQVSGYNTGELFF. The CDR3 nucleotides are TGCGCCAGCAGCCAAGTATCCGGTTACAACACCGGGGAGCTGTTTTTT.

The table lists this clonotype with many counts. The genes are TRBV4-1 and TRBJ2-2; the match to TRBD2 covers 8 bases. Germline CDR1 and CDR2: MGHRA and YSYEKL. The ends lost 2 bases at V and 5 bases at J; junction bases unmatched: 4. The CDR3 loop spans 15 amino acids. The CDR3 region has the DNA TGCGCCAGCAGCCAATTTCCGGGAGGGACCGGGGAGCTGTTTTTT. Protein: CASSQFPGGTGELFF.

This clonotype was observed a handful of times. The CDR3, as DNA: TGTGCCAGCAGGAGACAGGGGGGTAAATACAATGAGCAGTTCTTC. Its translation is CASRRQGGKYNEQFF. The rearrangement uses TRBV2 and TRBJ2-1; 9 bases map to TRBD1. The CDR3 loop spans 15 amino acids. Germline values: CDR1 SNHLY, CDR2 FYNNEI. V shed 6 bases and J 4 bases; nucleotides not matched to a gene: 7.

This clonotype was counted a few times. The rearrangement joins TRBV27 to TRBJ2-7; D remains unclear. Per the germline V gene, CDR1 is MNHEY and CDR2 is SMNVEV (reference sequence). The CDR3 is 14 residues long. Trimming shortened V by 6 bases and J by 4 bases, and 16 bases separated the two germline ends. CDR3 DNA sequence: TGTGCCAGCAGCCCCCGGACCTTTGGATACGAGCAGTACTTC. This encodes CASSPRTFGYEQYF.

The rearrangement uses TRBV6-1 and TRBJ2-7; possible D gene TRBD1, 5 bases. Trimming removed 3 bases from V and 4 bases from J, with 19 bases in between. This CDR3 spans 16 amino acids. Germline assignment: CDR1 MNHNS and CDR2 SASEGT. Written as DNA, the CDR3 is TGTGCCAGCAGTGAGACAGTGGGTTCCCTTAATTACGAGCAGTACTTC. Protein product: CASSETVGSLNYEQYF.

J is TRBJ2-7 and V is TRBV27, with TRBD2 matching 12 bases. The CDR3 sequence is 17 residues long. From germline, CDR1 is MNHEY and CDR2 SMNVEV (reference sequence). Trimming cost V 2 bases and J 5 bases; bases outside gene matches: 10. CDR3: CASSLIPSGRVADEQYF. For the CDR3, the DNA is TGTGCCAGCAGTTTAATTCCTAGCGGGAGGGTCGCTGACGAGCAGTACTTC.

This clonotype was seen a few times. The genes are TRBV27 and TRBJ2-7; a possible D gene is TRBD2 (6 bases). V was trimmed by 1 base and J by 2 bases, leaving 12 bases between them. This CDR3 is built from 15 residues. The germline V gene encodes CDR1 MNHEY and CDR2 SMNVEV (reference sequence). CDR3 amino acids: CASSLLASETYEQYF. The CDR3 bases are TGTGCCAGCAGTTTATTGGCTAGCGAGACCTACGAGCAGTACTTC.

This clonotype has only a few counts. This CDR3 reads CASSFHARDTQYF. CDR3 bases: TGTGCCAGCAGCTTTCACGCTAGGGATACGCAGTATTTT. V and J are TRBV11-2 and TRBJ2-3; no firm D call. The CDR3 has 13 amino acids. Germline assignment: CDR1 SGHAT and CDR2 FQNNGV. V shed 3 bases and J shed 6 bases, with 10 bases lying between them. The full variable domain, its missing parts supplied by reference TRBV11-2 and TRBJ2-3, is EAGVAQSPRYKIIEKRQSVAFWCNPISGHATLYWYQQILGQGPKLLIQFQNNGVVDDSQLPKDRFSAERLKGVDSTLKIQPAKLEDSAVYLCASSFHARDTQYFGPGTRLTVL.

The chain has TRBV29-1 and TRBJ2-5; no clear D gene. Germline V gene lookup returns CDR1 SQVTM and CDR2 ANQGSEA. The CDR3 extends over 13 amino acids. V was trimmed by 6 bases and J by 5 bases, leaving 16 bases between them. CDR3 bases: TGCAGCGTGAGCTTGTTTGTCGGGGAGACCCAGTACTTC. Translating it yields CSVSLFVGETQYF.